This T cell receptor beta chain was captured by sequencing in a study of cytomegalovirus exposure and HLA in healthy donors. These donors were members of the 120-subject validation cohort, a group separate from the approximately 670-subject first cohort. The germline gives CDR1 SGHRS, CDR2 YFSETQ. This CDR3 spans 13 amino acids. The V end lost 4 bases, the J end lost 3 bases, and 10 bases lay between the germline ends. Profiled with immunoSEQ multiplex PCR; TCRdb holds only in-frame clones, not every one. In the table there are over 250,000 clones, 65% to 90% of which are singletons. General study results and limits: Specificity of a few CMV-associated chains for CMV antigens was verified in vitro.

With regard to this clone: Its target is unknown.

The chain joins TRBV5-1 to TRBJ1-2, with D possibly being TRBD1 (5 bases). This TCR was recovered from a woman aged 18-29 years in good health and CMV-seronegative. The sequencing input was PBMCs. The CDR3 is CASSPGVDYGYTF. CDR3 sequence (DNA): TGCGCCAGCAGCCCGGGGGTAGACTATGGCTACACCTTC.